The rows below give T cell receptor beta chains drawn from one sample of a study of identical twins. From the 5' RACE reads, TCRdb called clonotypes with MiXCR, one entry per CDR3 protein. This table holds around 370,000 distinct CDR3 sequences, approximately 8.7% found once. Material: naive T cells sorted from blood. These receptor sequences come from a woman in her fifties or sixties in good health. CDR3s include the opening cysteine and the closing phenylalanine or tryptophan.

v_call	j_call	cdr3_length	cdr3_aa
TRBV10-3	TRBJ1-3	15	CAISLDGISGNTIYF
TRBV6-4	TRBJ2-1	14	CASKGEGVGNEQFF
TRBV20-1	TRBJ2-1	16	CSARERETSGYNEQFF
TRBV5-1	TRBJ2-5	16	CASSVGLAGGQETQYF
TRBV11-2	TRBJ1-5	14	CASSSSGSGQPQHF
TRBV11-2	TRBJ2-2	15	CASSLNTVNTGELFF
TRBV18	TRBJ2-5	14	CASSPLDRLETQYF
TRBV12-3/TRBV12-4	TRBJ1-5	13	CASSPQGSSTQHF
TRBV5-1	TRBJ2-2	13	CASSLLERGELFF
TRBV12-3/TRBV12-4	TRBJ2-1	14	CASTARGSYNEQFF
TRBV27	TRBJ2-7	17	CASSSFGSSGSRHEQYF
TRBV12-3/TRBV12-4	TRBJ2-7	15	CASSLVQGAVHEQYF
TRBV7-2	TRBJ2-7	15	CASSSDVTGDAEQYF
TRBV20-1	TRBJ2-7	15	CSARGGLASSYEQYF
TRBV5-1	TRBJ2-4	14	CASTPGRHKNIQYF
TRBV4-1	TRBJ1-1	16	CASSQDLDRGRREAFF
TRBV2	TRBJ1-5	13	CASSAGVEQPQHF
TRBV5-1	TRBJ2-1	15	CASSLRLAEGEEQFF
TRBV5-6	TRBJ2-3	14	CASSLTGRQDTQYF
TRBV7-2	TRBJ1-6	16	CASSLGGTGLSSPLHF
TRBV11-2	TRBJ2-1	21	CASSLSWHYEGGLAENNEQFF
TRBV5-1	TRBJ2-1	14	CASSHNSGVNEQFF
TRBV19	TRBJ2-1	11	CASFYRNEQFF
TRBV5-5	TRBJ1-1	11	CASSSVTEAFF
TRBV11-3	TRBJ2-7	14	CASSPYQEPYEQYF
TRBV7-8	TRBJ2-1	15	CASSFTGSRHYEQFF
TRBV12-3/TRBV12-4	TRBJ1-1	12	CASSRESTQAFF
TRBV3-1	TRBJ2-5	15	CASSSERRRGVTQYF
TRBV9	TRBJ2-3	16	CASSVLAVGEPDTQYF
TRBV12-3/TRBV12-4	TRBJ2-7	12	CASSPGAYEQYF
TRBV7-9	TRBJ2-2	13	CASTPIPPGELFF
TRBV5-6	TRBJ2-1	20	CASSPFRAPASWSSYNEQFF
TRBV5-8	TRBJ2-1	15	CASSLGMGSYNEQFF
TRBV5-6	TRBJ2-2	13	CASSLLSPGELFF
TRBV24-1	TRBJ2-1	16	CATSDRRTGSIARYFF
TRBV14	TRBJ2-3	15	CASSLGQTNTDTQYF
TRBV27	TRBJ2-2	15	CASSLAGGASGELFF
TRBV12-3/TRBV12-4	TRBJ2-7	15	CASTTGTPRFYEQYF
TRBV5-1	TRBJ2-7	15	CASSLNSGRSHEQYF
TRBV29-1	TRBJ2-3	13	CSAAKGGTDTQYF
TRBV5-1	TRBJ2-1	18	CASSSPTGTRDSYNEQFF
TRBV5-1	TRBJ2-3	14	CASKRERESDTQYF
TRBV7-2	TRBJ2-3	15	CASSLVSSVTDTQYF
TRBV7-9	TRBJ2-1	13	CASSLVRRNEQFF
TRBV5-1	TRBJ2-1	16	CASSLVPSSSYNEQFF
TRBV12-3/TRBV12-4	TRBJ1-1	14	CASSLGGYRGEAFF
TRBV20-1	TRBJ1-2	13	CSASGPSNYGYTF
TRBV4-1	TRBJ2-1	15	CASSHLTGVTLKEFF
TRBV9	TRBJ2-1	15	CASSPWDYTYNEQFF
TRBV7-8	TRBJ2-1	14	CASSAQRIYNEQFF
TRBV13	TRBJ2-7	14	CASRRAGATYEQYF
TRBV10-3	TRBJ2-5	14	CAISGHGVGETQYF
TRBV4-2	TRBJ2-1	16	CASSQEDRASHSEQFF
TRBV5-1	TRBJ2-7	13	CASSSQGLVEQYF
TRBV24-1	TRBJ2-5	16	CATSDLRPRAMATQYF
TRBV11-1	TRBJ2-3	18	CASSFLADLAASTDTQYF
TRBV29-1	TRBJ1-1	13	CSVMTNMNTEAFF
TRBV18	TRBJ2-5	13	CASSSTEQETQYF
TRBV12-3/TRBV12-4	TRBJ2-7	15	CASRLGGSSLYEQYF